The clone carrying this TCR beta chain showed up just once. This specimen belongs to a study of technical replicates of blood from a few donors. Clones were read by immunoSEQ multiplex PCR, and TCRdb kept only the in-frame ones, dropping some. The data show 35,000 to 50,000 clones, around 96% seen once. Germline assignment: CDR1 SGDLS and CDR2 YYNGEE. This CDR3 contains 15 residues. The junction had 5 bases not matched to a gene; V was cut back by 3 bases and J by 2 bases. The V and J genes are TRBV9 and TRBJ2-1; 7 bases are a match to TRBD1. Sequences were obtained from T cells isolated from PBMCs. The source of this sequence is a human donor in good health. The CDR3 nucleotides are TGTGCCAGCAGCGCTGACAGGGTTACCTACAATGAGCAGTTCTTC. This sequence encodes CASSADRVTYNEQFF.